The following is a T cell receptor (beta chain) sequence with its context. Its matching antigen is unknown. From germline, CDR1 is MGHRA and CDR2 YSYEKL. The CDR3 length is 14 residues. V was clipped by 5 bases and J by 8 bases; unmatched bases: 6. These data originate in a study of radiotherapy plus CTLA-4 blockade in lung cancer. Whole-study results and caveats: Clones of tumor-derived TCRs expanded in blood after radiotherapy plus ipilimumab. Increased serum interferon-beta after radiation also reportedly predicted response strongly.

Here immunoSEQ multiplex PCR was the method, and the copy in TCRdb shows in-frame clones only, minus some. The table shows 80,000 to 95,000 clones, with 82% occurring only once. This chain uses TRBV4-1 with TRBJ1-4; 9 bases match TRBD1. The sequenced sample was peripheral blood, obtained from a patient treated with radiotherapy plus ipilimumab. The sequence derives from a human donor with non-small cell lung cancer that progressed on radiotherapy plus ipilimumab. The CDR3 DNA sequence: TGCGCCAGCAGCGTTGACAGGGGGGAGGAAAAACTGTTTTTT. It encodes CASSVDRGEEKLFF.